One and the same sample provided the 21 T cell receptor beta chains below, sequenced in a study of T cell changes during pregnancy in multiple sclerosis. TCRdb keeps only in-frame clones here, not all; method: immunoSEQ multiplex PCR. Of about 79,000 clones listed, just over 90% were seen once; the top ten hold roughly 0.44%. Sequenced here: CD4+ T cells from peripheral blood mononuclear cells, sampled in the second trimester of pregnancy. The receptors stem from a female donor with multiple sclerosis, enrolled in a pregnancy study.

The chain uses TRBV10-3 and TRBJ2-5; 9 bases match TRBD2. The CDR3 is 16 amino acids. The germline gives CDR1 ENHRY, CDR2 SYGVKD. J gave up 5 bases and V 0 bases, and 7 bases lay outside the gene matches. Here the CDR3 DNA reads TGTGCCATCAGTGAGTCCACCTTAGCGGGAGCGGAGACCCAGTACTTC. Amino acids: CAISESTLAGAETQYF.

The chain recombines TRBV30 with TRBJ1-2, with 12 bases fitting TRBD1. The CDR3 sequence is 16 residues long. V trimming: 3 bases; J trimming: 3 bases; junction bases outside the gene matches: 8. Looked up from germline, CDR1 is GTSNPN and CDR2 is SVGIG (reference sequence). CDR3 coding DNA: TGTGCCTGGAGCGGGACAGGGGGCCCTAACTACTATGGCTACACCTTC. Protein product: CAWSGTGGPNYYGYTF.

The chain has TRBV6-5 and TRBJ2-7; 8 bases fit TRBD1. The CDR3 runs 15 residues. Germline CDR1 reads MNHEY; CDR2 reads SVGAGI. Germline trimming cut 4 bases from V and 5 bases from J; bases unmatched to any gene: 10. CDR3 DNA: TGTGCCAGCAGTTCCCCCCGGACAGGGTCCGACGAGCAGTACTTC. Amino acid sequence: CASSSPRTGSDEQYF.

This sequence joins TRBV30 and TRBJ2-3; TRBD2 agrees at 9 bases. Germline CDR1 is GTSNPN and CDR2 is SVGIG (reference sequence). The CDR3 contains 16 residues. Losses at the gene ends were 4 bases for V and 3 bases for J; bases not matched to a gene: 11. In nucleotides, the CDR3 is TGTGCCTGGACCATAGGCTCGGCGGGAGGGACAGATACGCAGTATTTT. Its protein is CAWTIGSAGGTDTQYF. Full variable domain (missing parts from reference TRBV30 and TRBJ2-3): SQTIHQWPATLVQPVGSPLSLECTVEGTSNPNLYWYRQAAGRGLQLLFYSVGIGQISSEVPQNLSASRPQDRQFILSSKKLLLSDSGFYLCAWTIGSAGGTDTQYFGPGTRLTVL.

This clone has a single count. The rearrangement joins TRBV4-1 to TRBJ2-3; TRBD1 might be the D (5 bases). Between the trimmed V and J ends, which lost 0 bases and 6 bases, there was a span of 13 bases. CDR1 MGHRA and CDR2 YSYEKL come from the germline V gene. The CDR3 extends over 15 amino acids. CDR3 sequence (DNA): TGCGCCAGCAGCCAAGATCCTAGGGGTCGGGATACGCAGTATTTT. It encodes CASSQDPRGRDTQYF.

This chain uses TRBV5-1 with TRBJ2-5, with 8 positions matching TRBD1. Germline-derived CDR1 and CDR2 are SGHRS and YFSETQ. Germline trimming cut 5 bases from V and 3 bases from J; bases unmatched to any gene: 12. CDR3 length: 16 residues. CDR3 residues: CASRDLGQGYEETQYF. CDR3 sequence (DNA): TGCGCCAGCAGGGATTTAGGACAGGGCTACGAAGAGACCCAGTACTTC. The full variable domain, completed using reference TRBV5-1 and TRBJ2-5, is KAGVTQTPRYLIKTRGQQVTLSCSPISGHRSVSWYQQTPGQGLQFLFEYFSETQRNKGNFPGRFSGRQFSNSRSEMNVSTLELGDSALYLCASRDLGQGYEETQYFGPGTRLLVL.

The chain links TRBV6-5 to TRBJ1-2; TRBD1 is a possible D gene (5 bases). In germline, CDR1 is MNHEY, CDR2 SVGAGI. This CDR3 comprises 11 residues. V was trimmed by 3 bases and J by 11 bases, leaving 10 bases between them. CDR3: CASSYQGGYTF. The CDR3 bases are TGTGCCAGCAGTTATCAGGGAGGGTACACCTTC.

The chain employs TRBV4-3 and TRBJ2-3; TRBD1 matches at 7 bases. V was clipped by 2 bases and J by 4 bases; unmatched bases: 12. Germline V gene data show CDR1 as LGHNA and CDR2 as YSLEER. CDR3 size: 17 residues. The CDR3 here is CASSQLDRRSTPDTQYF. DNA for the CDR3: TGCGCCAGCAGCCAACTGGACAGGCGATCAACCCCAGATACGCAGTATTTT.

The chain recombines TRBV19 with TRBJ1-5; no definite D call. Germline-derived CDR1 and CDR2 are LNHDA and SQIVND (reference sequence). The ends were cut back, 5 bases at V and 7 bases at J, with 12 bases in the middle. CDR3 length equals 13 residues. The CDR3 DNA reads TGTGCCAGTAGTCCGCGGGTGACGCAGCCCCAGCATTTT. This translates into CASSPRVTQPQHF.

J is TRBJ1-1 and V is TRBV30; TRBD1 might be the D (6 bases). Germline loops: CDR1 GTSNPN, CDR2 SVGIG (reference sequence). There are 14 residues in the CDR3. V gave up 1 base and J gave up 5 bases, with 14 bases separating them. The CDR3 sequence is CAWSGQVRGTEAFF. CDR3 bases: TGTGCCTGGAGTGGACAGGTTCGAGGGACTGAAGCTTTCTTT.

This chain uses TRBV9 with TRBJ1-1; weak D call: TRBD1 (6 bases). With 8 bases removed from V and 5 bases from J, the gap between germline ends came to 16 bases. CDR1 SGDLS and CDR2 YYNGEE come from the germline V gene. This CDR3 spans 13 amino acids. The DNA for the CDR3 is TGTGCCAGTTCACAGGGAGTGATTACTGAAGCTTTCTTT. Translated, it gives CASSQGVITEAFF.

The chain links TRBV9 to TRBJ1-3, with D tentatively TRBD1 (6 bases). CDR1 is SGDLS, CDR2 YYNGEE, per germline. Trimming left V 4 bases short and J 0 bases short, with 14 bases between. There are 16 residues in the CDR3. This chain's CDR3 is CASSPLQGHSGNTIYF. The CDR3 region has the DNA TGTGCCAGCAGCCCTCTACAGGGCCACTCTGGAAACACCATATATTTT. Supplemented by reference TRBV9 and TRBJ1-3, the full variable domain reads DSGVTQTPKHLITATGQRVTLRCSPRSGDLSVYWYQQSLDQGLQFLIQYYNGEERAKGNILERFSAQQFPDLHSELNLSSLELGDSALYFCASSPLQGHSGNTIYFGEGSWLTVV.

The chain has TRBV15 and TRBJ2-3; D is unclear. V lost 1 base and J lost 5, with 10 bases in between. Germline V gives CDR1 LNHNV, CDR2 YYDKDF (reference sequence). The CDR3 is 14 residues long. In nucleotides, the CDR3 is TGTGCCACCAGCAGAGGTTCGGAGTTAGATACGCAGTATTTT. Its translation is CATSRGSELDTQYF.

In its sample, this clone was seen once. V and J are TRBV15 and TRBJ1-6; possible D gene TRBD1, 5 bases. The germline gives CDR1 LNHNV, CDR2 YYDKDF (reference sequence). This CDR3 comprises 16 residues. V shed 2 bases and J shed 5 bases, with 13 bases lying between them. The CDR3 loop reads CATSRREGWNNSPLHF. The CDR3 region has the DNA TGTGCCACCAGCAGAAGGGAGGGGTGGAATAATTCACCCCTCCACTTT.

This clone was recorded once. The rearrangement joins TRBV7-2 to TRBJ1-2; D is unclear. The CDR3 length is 14 residues. Germline V gene lookup returns CDR1 SGHTA and CDR2 FQGNSA. V lost 3 bases and J 3 bases, leaving 11 bases between the germline ends. CDR3 loop: CASSFIEADYGYTF. Written as DNA, the CDR3 is TGTGCCAGCAGCTTTATCGAGGCGGACTATGGCTACACCTTC.

The CDR3 protein is CASSRQEDQPQHF. The CDR3 coding sequence is TGCGCCAGCAGCCGACAGGAGGATCAGCCCCAGCATTTT. The rearrangement uses TRBV4-1 and TRBJ1-5; D possibly corresponds to TRBD1 (6 bases). Germline lookup yields CDR1 MGHRA and CDR2 YSYEKL. The V and J ends lost 4 bases and 5 bases respectively, with 9 bases between them. This CDR3 comprises 13 residues.

The chain is built from TRBV18 and TRBJ2-3; TRBD2 aligns across 8 bases. CDR3 length: 16 residues. V shed 3 bases, J shed 4 bases, and the junction held 9 bases outside the gene matches. Germline V gene sequence: CDR1 KGHSH, CDR2 LQKENI. CDR3 in amino acids: CASSPLPAGVPDTQYF. The CDR3 region has the DNA TGTGCCAGCTCACCCCTCCCAGCGGGAGTCCCAGATACGCAGTATTTT.

This chain joins TRBV28 and TRBJ2-7; weak D call: TRBD2 (6 bases). The germline gives CDR1 MDHEN, CDR2 SYDVKM. Trimming took 3 bases from V and 4 from J, leaving 22 bases between them. The CDR3 is 17 residues long. Here the CDR3 reads CASSFRIWRGLGYEQYF. Written as DNA, the CDR3 is TGTGCCAGCAGTTTTCGAATATGGCGGGGTCTGGGGTACGAGCAGTACTTC.

V is TRBV29-1 and J is TRBJ2-3, with TRBD1 matching over 8 bases. J was trimmed by 1 base and V by 6 bases; bases with no gene match: 0. CDR1 SQVTM and CDR2 ANQGSEA come from the germline V gene. The CDR3 extends over 12 amino acids. CDR3 protein: CSVGQGTDTQYF. The CDR3 nucleotides are TGCAGCGTGGGACAGGGCACAGATACGCAGTATTTT.

The chain employs TRBV7-8 and TRBJ2-3; a weak D match, TRBD1 (5 bases). Germline CDR1 SGHVS, CDR2 FQNEAQ. With 1 base removed from V and 6 bases from J, the gap between germline ends came to 11 bases. The CDR3 covers 14 residues. This CDR3 reads CASSLEGAGDTQYF. DNA for the CDR3: TGTGCCAGCAGCTTAGAGGGCGCAGGGGATACGCAGTATTTT.

The chain is built from TRBV7-9 and TRBJ2-3, with no clear D. Trimming stripped 2 bases from V and 1 base from J, with 4 bases between. The CDR3 covers 13 residues. Germline lookup yields CDR1 SEHNR and CDR2 FQNEAQ (reference sequence). In DNA, the CDR3 is TGTGCCAGCAGCTTACCAGGCACAGATACGCAGTATTTT. It codes for CASSLPGTDTQYF.